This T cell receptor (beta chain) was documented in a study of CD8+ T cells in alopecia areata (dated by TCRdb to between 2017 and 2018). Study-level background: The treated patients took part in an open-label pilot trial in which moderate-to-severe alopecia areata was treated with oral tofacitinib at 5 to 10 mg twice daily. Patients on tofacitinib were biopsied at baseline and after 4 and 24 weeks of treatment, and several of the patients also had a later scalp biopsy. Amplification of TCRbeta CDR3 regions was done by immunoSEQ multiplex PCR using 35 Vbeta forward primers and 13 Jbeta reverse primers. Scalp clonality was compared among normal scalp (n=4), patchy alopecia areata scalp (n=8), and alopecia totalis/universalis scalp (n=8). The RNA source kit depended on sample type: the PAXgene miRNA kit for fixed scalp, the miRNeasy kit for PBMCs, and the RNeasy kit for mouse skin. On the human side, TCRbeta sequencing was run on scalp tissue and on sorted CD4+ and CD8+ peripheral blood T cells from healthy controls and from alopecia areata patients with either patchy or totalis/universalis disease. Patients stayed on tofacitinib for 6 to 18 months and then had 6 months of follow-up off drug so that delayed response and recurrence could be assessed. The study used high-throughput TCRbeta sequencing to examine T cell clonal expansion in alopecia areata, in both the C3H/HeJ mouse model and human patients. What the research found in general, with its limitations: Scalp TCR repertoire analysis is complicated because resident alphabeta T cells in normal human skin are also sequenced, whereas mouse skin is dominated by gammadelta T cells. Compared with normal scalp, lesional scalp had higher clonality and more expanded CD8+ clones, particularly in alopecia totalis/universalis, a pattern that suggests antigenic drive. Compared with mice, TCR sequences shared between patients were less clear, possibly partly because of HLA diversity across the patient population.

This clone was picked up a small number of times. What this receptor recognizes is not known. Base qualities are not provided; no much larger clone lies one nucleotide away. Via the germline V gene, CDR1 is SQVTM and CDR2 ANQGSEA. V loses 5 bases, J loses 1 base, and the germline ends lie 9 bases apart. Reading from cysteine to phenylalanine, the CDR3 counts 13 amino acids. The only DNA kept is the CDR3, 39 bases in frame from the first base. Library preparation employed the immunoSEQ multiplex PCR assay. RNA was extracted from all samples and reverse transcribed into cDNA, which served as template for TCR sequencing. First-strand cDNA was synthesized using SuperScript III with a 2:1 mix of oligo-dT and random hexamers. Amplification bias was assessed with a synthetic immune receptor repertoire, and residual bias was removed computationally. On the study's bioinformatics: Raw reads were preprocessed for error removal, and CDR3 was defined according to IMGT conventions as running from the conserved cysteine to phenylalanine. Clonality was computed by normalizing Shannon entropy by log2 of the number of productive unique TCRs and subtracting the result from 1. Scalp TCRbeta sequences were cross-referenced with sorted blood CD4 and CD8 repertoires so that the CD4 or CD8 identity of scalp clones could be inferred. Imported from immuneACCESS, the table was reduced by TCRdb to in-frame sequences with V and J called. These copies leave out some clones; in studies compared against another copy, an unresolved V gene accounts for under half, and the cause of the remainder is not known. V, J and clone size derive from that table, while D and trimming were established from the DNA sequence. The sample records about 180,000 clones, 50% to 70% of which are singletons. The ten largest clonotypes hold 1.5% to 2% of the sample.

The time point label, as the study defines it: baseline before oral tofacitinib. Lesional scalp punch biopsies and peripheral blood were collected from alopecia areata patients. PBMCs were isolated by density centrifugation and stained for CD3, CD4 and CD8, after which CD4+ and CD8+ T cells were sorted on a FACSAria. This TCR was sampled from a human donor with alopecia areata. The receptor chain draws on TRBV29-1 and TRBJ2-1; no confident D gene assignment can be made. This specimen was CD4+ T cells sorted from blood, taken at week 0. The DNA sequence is TGCAGCGTTTTGACGGATTCCTACAATGAGCAGTTCTTC. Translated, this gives CSVLTDSYNEQFF.